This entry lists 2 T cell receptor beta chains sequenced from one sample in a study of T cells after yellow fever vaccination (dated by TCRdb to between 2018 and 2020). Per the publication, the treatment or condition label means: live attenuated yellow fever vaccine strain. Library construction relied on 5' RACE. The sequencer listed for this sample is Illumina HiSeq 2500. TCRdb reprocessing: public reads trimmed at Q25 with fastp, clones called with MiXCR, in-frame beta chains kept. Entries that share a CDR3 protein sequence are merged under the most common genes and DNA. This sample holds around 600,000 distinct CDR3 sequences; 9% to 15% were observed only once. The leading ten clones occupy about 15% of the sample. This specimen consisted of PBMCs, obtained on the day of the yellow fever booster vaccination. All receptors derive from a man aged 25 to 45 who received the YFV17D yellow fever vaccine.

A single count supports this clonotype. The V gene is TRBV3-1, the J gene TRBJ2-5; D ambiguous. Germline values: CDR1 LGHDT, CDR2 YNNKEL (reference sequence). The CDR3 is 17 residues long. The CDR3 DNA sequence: TGTACCTTCAGTTTAAAGGTGTCAGCAAATTCACAAGAGACCCAGTACTTC. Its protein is CTFSLKVSANSQETQYF.

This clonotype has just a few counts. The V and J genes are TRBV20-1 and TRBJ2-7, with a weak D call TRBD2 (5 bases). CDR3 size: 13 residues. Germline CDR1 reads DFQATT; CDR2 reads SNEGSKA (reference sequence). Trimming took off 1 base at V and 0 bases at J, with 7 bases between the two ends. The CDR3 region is CSARGRSSYEQYF. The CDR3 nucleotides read TGCAGTGCTAGAGGGAGGAGCTCCTACGAGCAGTACTTC.